Below are 30 T cell receptor beta chains sequenced from a single sample in a study of identical twins (dated by TCRdb to 2016 to 2017). Library preparation employed 5' RACE. Data came from an Illumina HiSeq 2000. TCRdb passed the public sequencing reads through fastp at Q25 and MiXCR, retaining productive beta sequences. Identical CDR3 protein sequences are pooled into one entry, listed with their most common genes and DNA. For this sample there are some 300,000 distinct CDR3 sequences; around 12% appear just once. The leading ten clones occupy about 7% of the sample. This same sample was also part of a study on yellow fever vaccine responses in identical twins.

The sample consisted of CD8+ T cells sorted from blood. All receptors come from a young woman in good health.

The genes are TRBV11-2 and TRBJ2-1; perhaps TRBD2 as D (6 bases). The CDR3 has 16 amino acids. The germline V gene has CDR1 SGHAT and CDR2 FQNNGV. V was shortened by 5 bases and J by 5 bases, with 19 bases between the two germline ends. CDR3 in amino acids: CASSPERVTPNNEQFF. For the CDR3, the DNA is TGTGCCAGCAGCCCAGAGCGGGTAACCCCAAACAATGAGCAGTTCTTC. The variable domain in full, completed from reference TRBV11-2 and TRBJ2-1, reads EAGVAQSPRYKIIEKRQSVAFWCNPISGHATLYWYQQILGQGPKLLIQFQNNGVVDDSQLPKDRFSAERLKGVDSTLKIQPAKLEDSAVYLCASSPERVTPNNEQFFGPGTRLTVL.

The chain uses TRBV6-1 and TRBJ2-5; 8 positions match TRBD2. Germline CDR1 is MNHNS and CDR2 is SASEGT. J gave up 2 bases and V 8 bases, and 10 bases lay outside the gene matches. The CDR3 contains 15 residues. The DNA of the CDR3 is TGTGCCAGCTCCCGACTAGCGATAAAACAAGAGACCCAGTACTTC. Protein: CASSRLAIKQETQYF.

A few counts support this clonotype. V and J are TRBV6-1 and TRBJ1-6, with D unclear. The CDR3 runs 14 residues. Per germline, CDR1 MNHNS and CDR2 SASEGT. With 5 bases removed from V and 8 bases from J, the gap between germline ends came to 13 bases. CDR3 in amino acids: CASSTRPGDSPLHF. The CDR3 DNA follows: TGTGCCAGCAGTACCAGGCCGGGCGATTCACCCCTCCACTTT.

The genes are TRBV11-2 and TRBJ2-5; tentative D call: TRBD1 (6 bases). CDR3 length equals 18 residues. Per germline, CDR1 SGHAT and CDR2 FQNNGV. With 10 bases removed from V and 1 base from J, the gap between germline ends came to 28 bases. CDR3 in DNA: TGTGCCACCATAGTGGGGGCCCTCCTGACTATCCCCCAAGAGACCCAGTACTTC. Translated, it gives CATIVGALLTIPQETQYF.

This clonotype was seen a few times. The genes are TRBV7-3 and TRBJ2-1; tentative D call: TRBD1 (6 bases). The CDR3 runs 16 residues. The germline gives CDR1 SGHTA, CDR2 FQGTGA. The germline V and J ends were trimmed by 5 bases and 0 bases, with 14 bases remaining between them. Here the CDR3 reads CASSPRQGSSYNEQFF. In nucleotides, the CDR3 is TGTGCCAGCAGCCCTCGGCAGGGGAGCTCCTACAATGAGCAGTTCTTC.

The chain links TRBV20-1 to TRBJ1-2; 12 nucleotides agree with TRBD1. Trimming at V came to 5 bases and at J to 4 bases, leaving 5 bases not matched to a gene. This CDR3 is 14 amino acids long. Germline values: CDR1 DFQATT, CDR2 SNEGSKA (reference sequence). CDR3 protein: CSADGTGGIYGYTF. CDR3 nucleotides: TGCAGTGCTGACGGGACAGGGGGCATCTATGGCTACACCTTC.

This clonotype was observed a handful of times. The gene calls are TRBV20-1 and TRBJ1-2; 11 nucleotides match TRBD1. CDR3 length equals 15 residues. V trimming: 2 bases; J trimming: 7 bases; junction bases outside the gene matches: 9. Germline CDR1 is DFQATT and CDR2 is SNEGSKA (reference sequence). The DNA for the CDR3 is TGCAGTGCTAGATGGGGACAGGGGGTTTTAGGTGGCTACACCTTC. It codes for CSARWGQGVLGGYTF.

In this sample, this clonotype turned up many times. The chain carries TRBV10-3 and TRBJ2-1; D is perhaps TRBD2 (5 bases). CDR3 length: 15 amino acids. Germline loops: CDR1 ENHRY, CDR2 SYGVKD. V lost 7 bases and J 6 bases, leaving 19 bases between the germline ends. CDR3 DNA sequence: TGTGCCATCACAGGCGGACGACGAGGGTTCAATGAGCAGTTCTTC. The encoded protein is CAITGGRRGFNEQFF.

J is TRBJ2-3 and V is TRBV11-2; a possible D gene is TRBD1 (6 bases). Germline-derived CDR1 and CDR2 are SGHAT and FQNNGV. With 5 bases removed from V and 0 bases from J, the gap between germline ends came to 15 bases. The CDR3 runs 16 residues. This CDR3 is CASSPGTLASTDTQYF. CDR3 sequence (DNA): TGTGCCAGCAGCCCGGGGACACTTGCTAGCACAGATACGCAGTATTTT.

J is TRBJ2-6 and V is TRBV6-1, with D tentatively TRBD1 or TRBD2 (6 bases each). The CDR3 has 17 amino acids. Germline V gene sequence: CDR1 MNHNS, CDR2 SASEGT. The V end lost 3 bases, the J end lost 1 base, and 13 bases lay between the germline ends. The CDR3 loop is CASSDYLGGSGANVLTF. The CDR3, as DNA: TGTGCCAGCAGTGATTATCTAGGGGGGTCTGGGGCCAACGTCCTGACTTTC.

This clonotype was observed a handful of times. The chain employs TRBV4-1 and TRBJ1-2; TRBD1 is a possible D gene (5 bases). CDR3 length: 14 amino acids. Trimming took 2 bases from V and 4 from J, leaving 11 bases between them. Germline V CDR1 and CDR2: MGHRA, YSYEKL. CDR3 loop: CASSQQGGVYGYTF. CDR3 DNA: TGCGCCAGCAGCCAACAGGGAGGGGTCTATGGCTACACCTTC.

The chain employs TRBV4-1 and TRBJ2-1, with D uncertain. Between the trimmed V and J ends, which lost 4 bases and 6 bases, there was a span of 16 bases. Germline V gene sequence: CDR1 MGHRA, CDR2 YSYEKL. This CDR3 comprises 15 residues. DNA for the CDR3: TGCGCCAGCAGCCCCCTGGGTAGCAAGGGCAATGAGCAGTTCTTC. Protein sequence: CASSPLGSKGNEQFF.

This clonotype was seen repeatedly, ten times or more. The chain has TRBV7-6 and TRBJ2-1, with 10 positions matching TRBD2. The CDR3 sequence is 15 residues long. CDR1 and CDR2 from the germline V gene are SGHVS and FNYEAQ. V dropped 4 bases and J dropped 4; count of bases not matched to a gene: 4. The CDR3 spells CASSYERGGYNEQFF. CDR3 coding DNA: TGTGCCAGCAGCTATGAGCGGGGGGGTTACAATGAGCAGTTCTTC.

This clonotype was found a few times. The J gene is TRBJ2-3, the V gene TRBV14; the D gene is possibly TRBD1 (6 bases). Germline CDR1 and CDR2: SGHDN and FVKESK. This CDR3 is built from 17 residues. The ends were cut back, 5 bases at V and 1 base at J, with 19 bases in the middle. The CDR3 reads CASSERFGGRGTDTQYF. The CDR3 DNA reads as TGTGCCAGCAGCGAACGGTTTGGGGGCCGAGGCACAGATACGCAGTATTTT.

J is TRBJ2-1 and V is TRBV24-1; TRBD2 matches at 8 bases. Germline V gene data show CDR1 as KGHDR and CDR2 as SFDVKD. CDR3 length: 16 residues. V was clipped by 4 bases and J by 5 bases; unmatched bases: 9. CDR3 region: CATSDRTSWGHNEQFF. As DNA, the CDR3 is TGTGCCACCAGTGACCGGACTAGCTGGGGACACAATGAGCAGTTCTTC.

In this sample, this clonotype turned up once. The chain joins TRBV13 to TRBJ2-1, with 8 nucleotides matching TRBD2. CDR1 and CDR2 from the germline V gene are PRHDT and FYEKMQ (reference sequence). J lost 4 bases, V lost 3 bases, and 17 bases had no gene match. The CDR3 has 19 amino acids. CDR3 region: CASSFEFRLAGRPYNEQFF. As DNA, the CDR3 is TGTGCCAGCAGCTTCGAATTTAGGCTAGCGGGCCGTCCGTACAATGAGCAGTTCTTC.

As concerns this clonotype: A much bigger clone sits one base away, suggesting this may be a read error. This chain uses TRBV27 with TRBJ2-1; D ambiguous. The CDR3 extends over 13 amino acids. In germline, CDR1 is MNHEY, CDR2 SMNVEV (reference sequence). The CDR3 is CASSPPLGDEHFF. The CDR3 coding sequence is TGTGCCAGCAGTCCCCCGTTAGGCGATGAGCATTTCTTC.

This clonotype occurred a few times. This chain joins TRBV20-1 and TRBJ1-1, with a tentative D call TRBD1 (5 bases). CDR1 and CDR2 (germline): DFQATT, SNEGSKA (reference sequence). This CDR3 is 14 amino acids long. V lost 1 base and J 6 bases, leaving 15 bases between the germline ends. CDR3 in amino acids: CSARAAGLRAEAFF. CDR3 sequence (DNA): TGCAGTGCTAGAGCGGCAGGGCTGCGGGCTGAAGCTTTCTTT.

This clonotype was counted a few times. J is TRBJ1-4 and V is TRBV10-3; D is uncertain. Germline CDR1 reads ENHRY; CDR2 reads SYGVKD. The V and J ends lost 0 bases and 6 bases respectively, with 11 bases between them. This CDR3 contains 15 residues. CDR3 DNA: TGTGCCATCAGTGAGTCGGGCAACGGCTATGAAAAACTGTTTTTT. Residues: CAISESGNGYEKLFF.

This clonotype was counted at least ten times. The chain has TRBV11-2 and TRBJ2-1; 10 bases map to TRBD1. CDR1 and CDR2 from the germline V gene are SGHAT and FQNNGV. The CDR3 is 18 residues long. V was pared by 5 bases and J by 7 bases, with 17 bases of the junction left unmatched. The DNA for the CDR3 is TGTGCCAGCAGCCATTCCCGACAGGGGGCCAGCGAGTGGAATGAGCAGTTCTTC. It codes for CASSHSRQGASEWNEQFF.

The sample holds a few counts of this clonotype. The V gene is TRBV7-6, the J gene TRBJ2-1, with 10 bases lining up with TRBD2. The J segment lost 4 bases and the V segment lost 5 bases, leaving 5 bases of the junction unmatched. The CDR3 sequence is 15 residues long. Germline V gene data show CDR1 as SGHVS and CDR2 as FNYEAQ. CDR3 in amino acids: CASSVSGGPYNEQFF. For the CDR3, the DNA is TGTGCCAGCAGCGTTAGCGGGGGGCCATACAATGAGCAGTTCTTC. Using reference TRBV7-6 and TRBJ2-1 for the parts outside the CDR3, the full variable domain is GAGVSQSPRYKVTKRGQDVALRCDPISGHVSLYWYRQALGQGPEFLTYFNYEAQQDKSGLPNDRFSAERPEGSISTLTIQRTEQRDSAMYRCASSVSGGPYNEQFFGPGTRLTVL.

The sample holds many counts of this clonotype. The rearrangement joins TRBV10-3 to TRBJ2-1; no clear D. The CDR3 extends over 15 amino acids. V was clipped by 7 bases and J by 5 bases, with 18 bases between them. CDR1 and CDR2 (germline): ENHRY, SYGVKD. The CDR3 DNA sequence: TGTGCCATCAAGAGCGAGACGAAACGGGACAATGAGCAGTTCTTC. This sequence encodes CAIKSETKRDNEQFF.

This clonotype was found a few times. The V and J genes are TRBV4-1 and TRBJ2-3; the match to TRBD1 covers 9 bases. CDR1 is MGHRA and CDR2 is YSYEKL in the germline V gene. The V segment lost 1 base and the J segment 5 bases; nucleotides outside the gene matches: 13. The CDR3 length is 18 residues. The CDR3 DNA reads as TGCGCCAGCAGCCAAGTGCTACGGACAGGGGAAAGAGAAGATACGCAGTATTTT. Translating gives CASSQVLRTGEREDTQYF.

The chain employs TRBV4-1 and TRBJ2-6; D gene ambiguous. CDR3 length: 15 residues. Germline loops: CDR1 MGHRA, CDR2 YSYEKL. The V end was cut by 0 bases, the J end by 4 bases, with 7 bases between. CDR3 sequence: CASSQDRGGANVLTF. CDR3 DNA sequence: TGCGCCAGCAGCCAAGATCGTGGCGGGGCCAACGTCCTGACTTTC.

This clonotype occurred a few times. This rearrangement joins TRBV15 to TRBJ2-5, with TRBD2 as a possible D gene (5 bases). This CDR3 has 15 residues. CDR1 is LNHNV and CDR2 is YYDKDF in the germline V gene (reference sequence). V was cut by 5 bases and J by 2 bases, with 15 bases left in between. The CDR3 bases are TGTGCCACCAGCGAAGGGAGTAGGGAGCAAGAGACCCAGTACTTC. Amino acid sequence: CATSEGSREQETQYF.

The rearrangement joins TRBV2 to TRBJ1-2; 10 bases fit TRBD1. The germline CDR1 and CDR2 sequences are SNHLY and FYNNEI. V shed 5 bases, J shed 6 bases, and the junction held 9 bases outside the gene matches. CDR3 length: 15 amino acids. As DNA, the CDR3 is TGTGCCAGCAGTCCCGGGACAGGGGACCGAAATGGCTACACCTTC. This translates into CASSPGTGDRNGYTF.

This clonotype occurred a few times. This chain links TRBV11-2 with TRBJ2-1; D might be TRBD2 (6 bases). CDR3 size: 11 residues. V gave up 7 bases and J gave up 13 bases, with 14 bases separating them. Germline CDR1 reads SGHAT; CDR2 reads FQNNGV. The DNA for the CDR3 is TGTGCCAGCACGAATGGAGGGCCTCAGTTCTTC. This translates into CASTNGGPQFF.

The chain joins TRBV12-3 or TRBV12-4 to TRBJ2-7; no clear D. V was pared by 5 bases and J by 2 bases, with 7 bases between. The CDR3 totals 12 residues. In nucleotides, the CDR3 is TGTGCCAGCAGTCCGAATACCTACGAGCAGTACGTC. Its protein is CASSPNTYEQYV.

This clonotype was detected many times. The rearrangement links TRBV20-1 to TRBJ2-7; 15 bases fit TRBD2. J lost 2 bases, V lost 2 bases, and 19 bases had no gene match. The CDR3 has 21 residues. From germline, CDR1 is DFQATT and CDR2 SNEGSKA (reference sequence). In nucleotides, the CDR3 is TGCAGTGCTAGACCACCCTCTGAGGACGGACTAGCGGGAGGGCCCGCCTACGAGCAGTACTTC. This translates into CSARPPSEDGLAGGPAYEQYF.

This clonotype showed up just a few times. The chain uses TRBV7-6 and TRBJ2-2, with 10 bases aligning to TRBD1. The CDR3 is made up of 17 amino acids. After removal of 0 bases from V and 5 bases from J, the junction contained 6 bases not matched to a gene. Germline CDR1 is SGHVS and CDR2 is FNYEAQ. The CDR3 region is CASSLAADRGLTGELFF. In DNA form, the CDR3 reads TGTGCCAGCAGCTTAGCGGCCGACAGGGGGCTAACCGGGGAGCTGTTTTTT. The full variable domain, its missing parts supplied by reference TRBV7-6 and TRBJ2-2, is GAGVSQSPRYKVTKRGQDVALRCDPISGHVSLYWYRQALGQGPEFLTYFNYEAQQDKSGLPNDRFSAERPEGSISTLTIQRTEQRDSAMYRCASSLAADRGLTGELFFGEGSRLTVL.